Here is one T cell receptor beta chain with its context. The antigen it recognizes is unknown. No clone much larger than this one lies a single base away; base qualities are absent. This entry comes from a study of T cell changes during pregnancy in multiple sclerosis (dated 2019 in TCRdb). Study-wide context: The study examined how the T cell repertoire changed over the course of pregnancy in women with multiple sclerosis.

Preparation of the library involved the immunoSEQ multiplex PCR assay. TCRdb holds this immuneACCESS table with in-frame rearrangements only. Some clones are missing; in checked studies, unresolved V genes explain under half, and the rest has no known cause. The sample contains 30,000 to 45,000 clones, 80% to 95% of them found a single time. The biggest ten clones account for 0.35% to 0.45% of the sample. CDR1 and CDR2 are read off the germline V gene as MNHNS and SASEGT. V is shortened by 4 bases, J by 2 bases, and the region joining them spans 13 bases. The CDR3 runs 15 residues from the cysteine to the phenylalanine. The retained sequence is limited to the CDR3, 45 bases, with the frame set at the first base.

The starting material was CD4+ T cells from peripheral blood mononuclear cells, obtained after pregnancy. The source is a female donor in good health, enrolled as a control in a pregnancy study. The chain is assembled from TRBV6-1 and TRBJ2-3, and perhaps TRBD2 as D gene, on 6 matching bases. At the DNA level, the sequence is TGTGCCAGCAGTGCGGCTAGCGCCAACACAGATACGCAGTATTTT. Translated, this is CASSAASANTDTQYF.